Listed below are T cell receptor beta chains from one sample, sequenced in a study of blood T cell repertoires in COVID-19. Using immunoSEQ multiplex PCR, the repertoire was profiled, and TCRdb retains in-frame clones only, with some absent. This table holds some 160,000 clones, approximately 83% found once. Sequenced input: peripheral blood. These receptors came from a human donor in a cohort sampled during active COVID-19. Each CDR3 is given with its conserved first and last residue. The order of the fields is J gene, D gene, clone size, V gene, CDR3 DNA, CDR3 protein. A D gene is named only where the DNA matches it firmly. Not every row has a clone size; where given, it reads once, few, many or a size class.

TRBJ2-7,TRBD1,once,TRBV24-1,TGTGCCACCAGTGATTCTCCCGGGACAGGGGAATTCTACGAGCAGTACTTC,CATSDSPGTGEFYEQYF
TRBJ1-3,NA,NA,TRBV3-1/TRBV3-2,TGTGCCAGCAGCCAAGGTCGGGGGTTGGGAAACACCATATATTTT,CASSQGRGLGNTIYF
TRBJ1-2,NA,NA,TRBV5-4,TGTGCCAGCAGCTTGGCTCGGGAGGCTAACTATGGCTACACCTTC,CASSLAREANYGYTF
TRBJ2-4,TRBD1,NA,TRBV6-4,TGTGCCAGCAGTGAACAGGGGGCCAACATTCAGTACTTC,CASSEQGANIQYF
TRBJ1-1,NA,NA,TRBV11-2,TGTGCCAGCAGCTCCCAGCGGGGGAGGGTGACTGAAGCTTTCTTT,CASSSQRGRVTEAFF
TRBJ2-7,TRBD2,once,TRBV6-6,TGTGCCAGCAGTTACTCCCTAGCGGGATCCTACGAGCAGTACTTC,CASSYSLAGSYEQYF
TRBJ2-1,TRBD2,NA,TRBV7-2,TGTGCCAGCAGCCCAAGGGCTAGCGGGGGGACCACTTACAATGAGCAGTTCTTC,CASSPRASGGTTYNEQFF
TRBJ1-1,TRBD1,NA,TRBV6-6,TGTGCCAGCAGTTACCCCGGGACAGTAAACGCTTTCTTT,CASSYPGTVNAFF
TRBJ2-3,NA,once,TRBV5-5,TGTGCCAGCAGTGGGGGCCTAAGCACAGATACGCAGTATTTT,CASSGGLSTDTQYF
TRBJ2-2,NA,few,TRBV28,TGTGCCAGTGGGCGGGCAGCGAACACCGGGGAGCTGTTTTTT,CASGRAANTGELFF
TRBJ1-4,NA,NA,TRBV25-1,TGTGCCAGCAGTGAACCGGGACATTTCAAGGAAAAACTGTTTTTT,CASSEPGHFKEKLFF
TRBJ2-1,TRBD1,NA,TRBV6-5,TGTGCCAGCAGCTTCCGACAGGGGAACAATGAGCAGTTCTTC,CASSFRQGNNEQFF
TRBJ2-3,NA,NA,TRBV5-1,TGCGCCAGCAGCTTGTATTCCAGCACAGATACGCAGTATTTT,CASSLYSSTDTQYF
TRBJ2-7,NA,few,TRBV27,TGTGCCAGCAGTTTAAGAGGCGACGAGCAGTACTTC,CASSLRGDEQYF
TRBJ2-2,TRBD1,few,TRBV10-1,TGCGCCAGCAGCAGGGGGACCGGGGAGCTGTTTTTT,CASSRGTGELFF
TRBJ1-3,TRBD1,NA,TRBV2,TGTGCCAGCAGTGAGAGGACAGGGGGCGACACCATATATTTT,CASSERTGGDTIYF
TRBJ2-6,TRBD1,NA,TRBV24-1,TGTGCCACCAGTGATCCGTCATGGGACAGGGTCTCTGGGGCCAACGTCCTGACTTTC,CATSDPSWDRVSGANVLTF
TRBJ2-6,TRBD2,NA,TRBV10-3,TGTGCCATCCGGGGGGACTCTGGGGCCAACGTCCTGACTTTC,CAIRGDSGANVLTF
TRBJ2-7,NA,few,TRBV6-2/TRBV6-3,TGTGCCAGCAGTTACGGGGCAGGGGACGAGCAGTACTTC,CASSYGAGDEQYF
TRBJ2-7,TRBD2,NA,TRBV28,TGTGCCAGCAGGGATATCATAGCGGGAGTCTCCGAGCAGTACTTC,CASRDIIAGVSEQYF
TRBJ1-1,NA,NA,TRBV15,TGTGCCACCAGCAGAGATGGAGTAGTGAAGGCTTTCTTT,CATSRDGVVKAFF
TRBJ2-7,TRBD2,once,TRBV18,TGTGCCAGCTCACCAGGGACTACGGGCTACGAGCAGTACTTC,CASSPGTTGYEQYF
TRBJ2-3,NA,NA,TRBV3-1/TRBV3-2,TGTGCCAGCAGTTCCCTAGTTCGGACAGATACGCAGTATTTT,CASSSLVRTDTQYF
TRBJ2-5,TRBD2,NA,TRBV5-4,TGTGCCAGCAGCTTGGGGACTAGCGGGAGGGCTAGGGAGACCCAGTACTTC,CASSLGTSGRARETQYF
TRBJ2-5,NA,NA,TRBV12-3/TRBV12-4,TGTGCCAGCAGCCGGACAGAAGAGACCCAGTACTTC,CASSRTEETQYF
TRBJ2-7,NA,NA,TRBV2,TGTGCCAGCACGCCCGGGTTTTCGAAGCACTACGAGCAGTACTTC,CASTPGFSKHYEQYF
TRBJ1-5,NA,NA,TRBV6-6,TGTGCCAGCAGTTCGCCGCAACTTATAGCAGGGGCCCAGCATTTT,CASSSPQLIAGAQHF
TRBJ1-5,TRBD1,NA,TRBV3-1/TRBV3-2,TGTGCCAGCAGCCAAGGCCTCGGACAGGGCAATCAGCCCCAGCATTTT,CASSQGLGQGNQPQHF
TRBJ2-6,TRBD2,NA,TRBV4-2,TGTGCCAGCAGCCGCGGGACTAGCGGGCCCACTGGGGCCAACGTCCTGACTTTC,CASSRGTSGPTGANVLTF
TRBJ2-3,NA,NA,TRBV7-7,TGTGCTAGCAGCTTAGCGACTAGTGGCACAGATACGCAGTATTTT,CASSLATSGTDTQYF
TRBJ2-1,NA,NA,TRBV12-3/TRBV12-4,TGTGCCAGCAGCGTCGACAGGTACAATGAGCAGTTCTTC,CASSVDRYNEQFF
TRBJ1-1,NA,NA,TRBV4-1,TGCGCCAGCAGCCAATTGATAGGGGGAGCTTTCTTT,CASSQLIGGAFF
TRBJ2-3,TRBD2,once,TRBV10-2,TGCGCCAGCAGTGAGGGGCAGCGGGGAAGCACAGATACGCAGTATTTT,CASSEGQRGSTDTQYF
TRBJ1-2,TRBD1,NA,TRBV12-3/TRBV12-4,TGTGCCAGCAGTTTCGAGGGGGCGCGAGGCTACACCTTC,CASSFEGARGYTF
TRBJ1-2,TRBD1,few,TRBV7-8,TGTGCCAGCAGCCCCGGACAGGGTCGCTACACCTTC,CASSPGQGRYTF
TRBJ2-3,NA,NA,TRBV9,TGTGCCAGCAGCGTAGACAGTCAGGATACGCAGTATTTT,CASSVDSQDTQYF
TRBJ1-4,TRBD1,once,TRBV7-7,TGTGCTAGCAGCCGGACAGGGTCGGATAATGAAAAACTGTTTTTT,CASSRTGSDNEKLFF
TRBJ1-2,TRBD1,once,TRBV27,TGTGCCAGCAGTCCCGACAGGGGGCAGTTTACCACCTTC,CASSPDRGQFTTF
TRBJ1-1,NA,NA,TRBV7-8,TGTGCCAGCAGCTTAGGAGGGCTCGAAGGTGAAGCTTTCTTT,CASSLGGLEGEAFF
TRBJ1-5,NA,NA,TRBV2,TGTGCCAGCAGCCGGGACTTAAAGGTCGGTCAGCCCCAGCATTTT,CASSRDLKVGQPQHF
TRBJ1-6,NA,NA,TRBV11-2,TGTGCCAGCAGCTTAGATTGGCAGGGCCGTCACTCACCCCTCCACTTT,CASSLDWQGRHSPLHF
TRBJ2-7,NA,NA,TRBV12-3/TRBV12-4,TGTGCCAGCCTTGGGCAGGTGGGGCAGTACTTC,CASLGQVGQYF
TRBJ2-7,NA,once,TRBV7-9,TGTGCCAGCAGCTTACAAGGACAGATCTACGAGCAGTACTTC,CASSLQGQIYEQYF
TRBJ2-1,TRBD2,NA,TRBV3-1/TRBV3-2,TGTGCCAGCAGCCCCCGAGCGGGAGGGCCTCACAATGAGCAGTTCTTC,CASSPRAGGPHNEQFF
TRBJ2-7,NA,few,TRBV11-2,TGTGCCACCTCCGAGGGCGGAGCCTACGAGCAGTACTTC,CATSEGGAYEQYF
TRBJ1-2,TRBD1,few,TRBV6-6,TGTGCCAGCAGTTACCTGGACAGGACAAATGGCTACACCTTC,CASSYLDRTNGYTF
TRBJ1-1,NA,few,TRBV21-1,TGTGCCAGCAGCAGGACAGTGTGTACTGAAGCTTTCTTT,CASSRTVCTEAFF
TRBJ2-1,NA,NA,TRBV29-1,TGCAGCGTCCCGAGGGGGGGGAATGAGCAGTTCTTC,CSVPRGGNEQFF
TRBJ1-1,NA,NA,TRBV2,TGTGCCAGCAGGGATACAGGCACTGAAGCTTTCTTT,CASRDTGTEAFF
TRBJ2-7,TRBD2,NA,TRBV5-6,TGTGCCAGCAGCCTGGGACTAGCGGGAGGACAGGGCTACGAGCAGTACTTC,CASSLGLAGGQGYEQYF
TRBJ2-6,TRBD1,NA,TRBV18,TGTGCCAGCTCAACCGGACAGGGGAACTCTGGGGCCAACGTCCTGACTTTC,CASSTGQGNSGANVLTF
TRBJ2-7,NA,NA,TRBV11-2,TGTGCCAGCAGCTTCAGACCGGACACAACCTCCTACGAGCAGTACTTC,CASSFRPDTTSYEQYF
TRBJ2-1,NA,NA,TRBV7-8,TGTGCCAGCGATCCGGGGCAGGGGCTGTGGAATGAGCAGTTCTTC,CASDPGQGLWNEQFF
TRBJ1-1,NA,NA,TRBV6-5,TGTGCCAGCAGTTACGACGTGGGGAGCACTGAAGCTTTCTTT,CASSYDVGSTEAFF
TRBJ2-7,NA,few,TRBV7-8,TGTGCCAGCAGCTTTGGGAAGGGACTCTCCTACGAGCAGTACTTC,CASSFGKGLSYEQYF
TRBJ2-1,TRBD2,NA,TRBV19,TGTGCCAGTACCGGGACTAGCGGGAGGGTTAATGAGCAGTTCTTC,CASTGTSGRVNEQFF
TRBJ2-5,NA,once,TRBV9,TGTGCCAGCAGCGTAGTATCTGGGGGCGGAGAGACCCAGTACTTC,CASSVVSGGGETQYF
TRBJ2-7,NA,NA,TRBV7-2,TGTGCCAGCAGCTCCAAAGGGACACTAAGGTCCTACGAGCAGTACTTC,CASSSKGTLRSYEQYF
TRBJ1-5,TRBD1,NA,TRBV18,TGTGCCAGCTCGCGGGACAGGGATCAGCCCCAGCATTTT,CASSRDRDQPQHF
TRBJ2-5,TRBD1,NA,TRBV7-9,TGTGCCAGCAGCTCCCAGGGGGTTAGGGAGACCCAGTACTTC,CASSSQGVRETQYF